This T cell receptor (beta chain) is drawn from a study of beta chain features in type 1 diabetes. Regarding the study as a whole: Patients with type 1 diabetes showed fewer VDJ junction insertions and more deletions. Type 1 diabetes patients showed a moderate but significant shortening of TCRB CDR3s in all four CD4+ subsets. Resolution of whether HLA type affects TCRB rearrangement was not achieved here.

The whole isolated RNA underwent reverse transcription, so sequencing captured expressed TCRB transcripts. The data were produced by immunoSEQ multiplex PCR, yet TCRdb's version contains in-frame clones alone and is incomplete. The table has more than 300,000 clones, around 16% seen once. Losses at the gene ends were 7 bases for V and 3 bases for J; bases not matched to a gene: 3. This CDR3 contains 14 residues. CDR1 and CDR2 from the germline V gene are MNHEY and SMNVEV (reference sequence). Note on this clone: What it binds is not known.

The single heparinised draw taken from each donor contained around 110 mL of blood on average. The sequence came from a woman aged 18-35 years in good health. This rearrangement joins TRBV27 to TRBJ2-2; TRBD2 agrees at 9 bases. Sequenced sample: naive CD4+ T cells from blood. CDR3 coding DNA: TGTGCCAGCACCAGGACTAGCGACACCGGGGAGCTGTTTTTT. Translation gives CASTRTSDTGELFF.